This T cell receptor beta chain was recovered during a study of blood T cell repertoires in COVID-19. The wider study: Whether acute or convalescent, the COVID-19 samples came from the United States, Italy and Spain. PBMCs, B-cell-depleted T cells, or T cells were the source of the cDNA or gDNA that made up the material.

V shed 3 bases and J shed 7 bases, with 16 bases lying between them. The germline V gene has CDR1 ENHRY and CDR2 SYGVKD. This CDR3 is 15 amino acids long. How the authors handled the data: Estimated nucleated cell counts came from reference gene primer amplification. TCRdb's copy holds only in-frame clones and misses some; the assay was immunoSEQ multiplex PCR. That table furnishes V, J and clone size, whereas the DNA furnished D and trimming. The sample has approximately 97,000 clones; 81% are singletons. The sequenced sample was peripheral blood. The TCR comes from a man aged 60 to 69 with acute or convalescent COVID-19. The rearrangement links TRBV10-3 to TRBJ1-5; possible D gene TRBD1, 5 bases. The CDR3 is CAISDLMGGVQPQHF. The DNA for the CDR3 is TGTGCCATCAGTGACCTAATGGGGGGGGTGCAGCCCCAGCATTTT.